This T cell receptor (beta chain) was found in a study of CD8 T cells in Susac syndrome. An amount of RNA that ranged from about 0.45 to 1 ug was reverse transcribed with random hexamers. Amplification of TCR beta CDR3 was carried out by immunoSEQ multiplex PCR, which covered 54 Vbeta and 13 Jbeta segments. TCRdb passed the immunoSEQ multiplex PCR reads through MiXCR, listing each CDR3 protein once. The table lists 120,000 to 150,000 distinct CDR3 sequences, approximately 94% of them singletons. Peripheral blood CD8+ and CD4+ T cells were profiled by TCR beta sequencing. Negative isolation was used for CD8+ and CD4+ T cells, and FACS enrichment was applied to TEMRA cells. Whole-study findings and limits: An acknowledgment was made by the study that its TCR sequencing and HLA analysis involved relatively few individuals.

In regard to this clonotype: The antigen remains unidentified.

The sequence was collected from a human donor in good health. The sequenced sample consisted of CD4+ T cells from PBMCs.

CDR3 loop: CAWSVQANYGYTF. The CDR3 bases are TGTGCCTGGAGTGTACAGGCGAACTATGGCTACACCTTC. This chain joins TRBV30 and TRBJ1-2, with D possibly TRBD1 on 5 matching bases. V lost 0 bases and J 2 bases, leaving 7 bases between the germline ends. The CDR3 covers 13 residues. Per the germline V gene, CDR1 is GTSNPN and CDR2 is SVGIG (reference sequence).